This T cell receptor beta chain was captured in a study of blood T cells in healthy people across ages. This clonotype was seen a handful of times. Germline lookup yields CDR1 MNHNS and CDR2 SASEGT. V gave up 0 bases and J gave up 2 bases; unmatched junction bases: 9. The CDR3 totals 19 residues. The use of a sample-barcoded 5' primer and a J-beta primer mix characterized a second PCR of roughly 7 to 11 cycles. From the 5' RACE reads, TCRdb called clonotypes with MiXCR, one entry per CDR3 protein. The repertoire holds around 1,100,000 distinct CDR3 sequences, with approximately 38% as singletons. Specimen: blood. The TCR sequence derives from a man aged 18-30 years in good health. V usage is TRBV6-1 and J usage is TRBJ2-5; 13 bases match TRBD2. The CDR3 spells CASSEAAGLAGDLQETQYF. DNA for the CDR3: TGTGCCAGCAGTGAAGCTGCCGGACTAGCGGGGGACCTACAAGAGACCCAGTACTTC.